This TCR beta chain was identified in a study of T cell changes during pregnancy in multiple sclerosis (dated by TCRdb to about 2019). Turning to the overall study: Changes in the T cell repertoire over the course of pregnancy were examined in this study in women with multiple sclerosis.

The library came from the immunoSEQ multiplex PCR assay. Not all clones reach the TCRdb copy of this immuneACCESS table, which keeps in-frame sequences only. Checked studies attribute under half of the gap to unresolved V genes and leave the rest unexplained. The sample has around 80,000 clones on record, around 94% of them singletons. About 0.94% of the sample belongs to the ten largest clones. The germline V gene provides CDR1 SGDLS and CDR2 YYNGEE. V is pared back by 2 bases and J by 5 bases, with 13 bases lying between the germline termini. The CDR3, from cysteine to phenylalanine, totals 14 residues. Here the CDR3 DNA is all that survives: 42 bases in frame from base 1. As concerns this clone: This receptor's antigen is unknown. Per-base qualities were not stored, and no clone one base away is much larger.

The sample was peripheral blood, taken in the second trimester of pregnancy. This sequence was found in a female donor in good health, enrolled as a control in a pregnancy study. The rearranged segments are TRBV9 and TRBJ2-5; the D gene is perhaps TRBD1, from 6 matching bases. The sequence in DNA is TGTGCCAGCAGCGTTGGACAGTTGAGGGAGACCCAGTACTTC. This is translated as CASSVGQLRETQYF.